Included here is one TCR beta chain sequence, with context. Its antigen is unknown. These data originate in a study of T cells expressing NK-cell markers. Study at large: Investigators obtained TCR beta repertoires from sorted CD3+CD56+NKG2C+, CD3+CD56+NKG2C- and CD3+CD56-NKG2C+ T cells. There were seven HCMV-seropositive donors and one seronegative donor among the eight sequenced. Whole-study results and caveats: These same clonotypes (in several donors) also led the CD3+CD56-NKG2C+ fraction.

The CDR3 loop spans 14 amino acids. TCRdb re-called the 5' RACE reads; every CDR3 protein appears as one record, without DNA. The sample table sets out about 260,000 distinct CDR3 sequences. Sequences were obtained from blood T cells: a sorted CD56 or NKG2C T cell subset, CD4+ or CD8+ T cells, or bulk PBMC T cells (not recorded which). The chain combines TRBV12-3 or TRBV12-4 with TRBJ1-1; TCRdb's assignment of TRBD1 cannot be checked, as there is no DNA. This TCR derives from a woman between 18 and 69 years old in good health. The CDR3: CASSFGGPNTEAFF.